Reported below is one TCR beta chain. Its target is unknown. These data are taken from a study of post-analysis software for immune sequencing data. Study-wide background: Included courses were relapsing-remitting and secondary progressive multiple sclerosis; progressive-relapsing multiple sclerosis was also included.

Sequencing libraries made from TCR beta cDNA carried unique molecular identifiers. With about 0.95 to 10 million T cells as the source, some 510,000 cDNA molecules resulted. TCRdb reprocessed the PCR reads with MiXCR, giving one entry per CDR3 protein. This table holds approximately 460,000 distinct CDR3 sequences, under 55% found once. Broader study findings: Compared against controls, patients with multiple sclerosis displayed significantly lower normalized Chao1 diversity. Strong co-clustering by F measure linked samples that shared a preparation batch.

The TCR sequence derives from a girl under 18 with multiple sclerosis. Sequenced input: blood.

CDR3: CASSTEVYEQYF. CDR3 coding DNA: TGTGCCAGCAGCACAGAGGTATACGAGCAGTACTTC. The genes are TRBV11-1 and TRBJ2-7; D ambiguous. The CDR3 sequence is 12 residues long. Germline CDR1 reads SGHAT; CDR2 reads FQDESV (reference sequence). V shed 5 bases and J shed 4 bases, with 9 bases lying between them.